The table lists the clone carrying this T cell receptor beta chain with a count of one. The entry originates in a study of PD-1 and CTLA-4 blockade in melanoma. Clones were read by immunoSEQ multiplex PCR, and TCRdb kept only the in-frame ones, dropping some. The sample lists 25,000 to 35,000 clones, around 93% occurring once. Germline CDR1 is SGHNT and CDR2 is YYREEE (reference sequence). Losses at the gene ends were 3 bases for V and 4 bases for J; bases not matched to a gene: 2. This CDR3 comprises 14 residues. The V call is TRBV5-4, the J call TRBJ2-5, with TRBD1 matching 11 bases. The receptor's source is a human donor with melanoma. Sequencing was performed on CD8+ T cells from peripheral blood, taken from a patient given anti-PD-1 treatment. Here the CDR3 reads CASSSGQGVETQYF. The CDR3 nucleotides are TGTGCCAGCAGCTCGGGACAGGGGGTAGAGACCCAGTACTTC. The full variable domain, rest sourced from reference TRBV5-4 and TRBJ2-5, is ETGVTQSPTHLIKTRGQQVTLRCSSQSGHNTVSWYQQALGQGPQFIFQYYREEENGRGNFPPRFSGLQFPNYSSELNVNALELDDSALYLCASSSGQGVETQYFGPGTRLLVL.